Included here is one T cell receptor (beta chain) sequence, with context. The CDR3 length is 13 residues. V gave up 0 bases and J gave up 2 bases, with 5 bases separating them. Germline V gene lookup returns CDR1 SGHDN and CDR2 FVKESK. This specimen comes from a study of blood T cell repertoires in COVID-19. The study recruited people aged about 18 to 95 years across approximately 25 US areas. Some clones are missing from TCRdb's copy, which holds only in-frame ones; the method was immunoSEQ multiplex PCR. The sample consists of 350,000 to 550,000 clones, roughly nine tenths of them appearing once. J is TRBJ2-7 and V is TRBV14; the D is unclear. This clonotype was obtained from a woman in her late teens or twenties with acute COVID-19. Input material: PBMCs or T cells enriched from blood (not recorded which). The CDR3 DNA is TGTGCCAGCAGCCAAGACCCTCCCTACGAGCAGTACTTC. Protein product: CASSQDPPYEQYF.